The source of this T cell receptor beta chain is a study of T cells after yellow fever vaccination. TCRdb called the 5' RACE reads again in MiXCR, with one record for every CDR3 protein. The table has around 320,000 distinct CDR3 sequences, about 10% seen once. Unmatched junction bases numbered 5, after V lost 0 bases and J lost 0 bases. Germline CDR1 SGDLS, CDR2 YYNGEE. This CDR3 region has 17 residues. Whole-study findings and limits: Subsequent to the booster, the majority of primary-vaccination clones reappeared (96% CD4, approximately 90% CD8). Weaker, the secondary response had a peak occurring faster, on day 5 versus 15.

Remarks on this clonotype: The antigen remains undetermined.

The sample consisted of CD4+ T cells sorted from PBMCs, taken 45 days after the yellow fever booster vaccination. This rearrangement joins TRBV9 to TRBJ2-7, with TRBD1 identical over 11 bases. This TCR was sampled from a young man who received the YFV17D yellow fever vaccine. The CDR3 loop is CASSVATGTGGSYEQYF. In DNA, the CDR3 is TGTGCCAGCAGCGTAGCTACTGGGACAGGGGGCTCCTACGAGCAGTACTTC.